A selection of T cell receptor beta chains follows, all from one sample in a study of siplizumab effects on memory and regulatory T cells. The data were produced by immunoSEQ multiplex PCR, yet TCRdb's version contains in-frame clones alone and is incomplete. The sample comprises about 120,000 clones, less than 95% of which are singletons, and about 1.8% rests with the top ten. The sequenced material came from non-Treg CD4+ T cells sorted from blood. The receptors originated from a human donor in good health. Both conserved end residues are part of each CDR3. Fields, in order: J gene, clone size, D gene, V gene, CDR3 protein, CDR3 DNA. D genes are given only for firm matches. Clone size is stated in some rows and not others, as once, few, many or a class when expanded.

j_gene: TRBJ2-3
abundance: NA
d_gene: NA
v_gene: TRBV18
CDR3aa: CASSSDYPTQYF
CDR3nt: TGTGCCAGCTCTTCGGACTACCCTACGCAGTATTTT

j_gene: TRBJ1-1
abundance: NA
d_gene: NA
v_gene: TRBV9
CDR3aa: CASSVAGGNTEAFF
CDR3nt: TGTGCCAGCAGCGTAGCTGGGGGGAACACTGAAGCTTTCTTT

j_gene: TRBJ2-7
abundance: NA
d_gene: NA
v_gene: TRBV5-5
CDR3aa: CASSGPYEQYF
CDR3nt: TGTGCCAGCAGCGGACCCTACGAGCAGTACTTC

j_gene: TRBJ2-5
abundance: NA
d_gene: NA
v_gene: TRBV12-5
CDR3aa: CASGTGQSQETQYF
CDR3nt: TGTGCTAGTGGTACTGGACAGAGTCAAGAGACCCAGTACTTC

j_gene: TRBJ2-3
abundance: NA
d_gene: NA
v_gene: TRBV5-1
CDR3aa: CASSPGRARTDTQYF
CDR3nt: TGCGCCAGCAGCCCCGGCCGGGCTAGGACAGATACGCAGTATTTT

j_gene: TRBJ2-3
abundance: NA
d_gene: NA
v_gene: TRBV25-1
CDR3aa: CASSLPGVGTDTQYF
CDR3nt: TGTGCCAGCAGTCTCCCGGGAGTTGGCACAGATACGCAGTATTTT

j_gene: TRBJ2-5
abundance: NA
d_gene: TRBD2
v_gene: TRBV19
CDR3aa: CASSIRLSGGGETQYF
CDR3nt: TGTGCCAGTAGTATCCGCCTCAGCGGGGGGGGAGAGACCCAGTACTTC

j_gene: TRBJ2-1
abundance: NA
d_gene: NA
v_gene: TRBV21-1
CDR3aa: CASSKEGSGSLPYNEQFF
CDR3nt: TGTGCCAGCAGCAAAGAAGGTAGCGGGAGCCTCCCCTACAATGAGCAGTTCTTC

j_gene: TRBJ2-3
abundance: NA
d_gene: TRBD2
v_gene: TRBV25-1
CDR3aa: CASSGGLAGVSDTQYF
CDR3nt: TGTGCCAGCAGTGGGGGACTAGCGGGAGTATCAGATACGCAGTATTTT

j_gene: TRBJ1-1
abundance: NA
d_gene: NA
v_gene: TRBV5-1
CDR3aa: CASSSGTGMNTEAFF
CDR3nt: TGCGCCAGCAGCTCCGGGACGGGGATGAACACTGAAGCTTTCTTT

j_gene: TRBJ2-5
abundance: NA
d_gene: TRBD2
v_gene: TRBV6-1
CDR3aa: CASSPGLAQETQYF
CDR3nt: TGTGCCAGCAGCCCCGGACTAGCCCAAGAGACCCAGTACTTC

j_gene: TRBJ2-3
abundance: once
d_gene: TRBD2
v_gene: TRBV9
CDR3aa: CASSPRTSGDTDTQYF
CDR3nt: TGTGCCAGCAGCCCCCGGACTAGCGGGGACACAGATACGCAGTATTTT

j_gene: TRBJ1-3
abundance: once
d_gene: NA
v_gene: TRBV6-1
CDR3aa: CASSKPGVPGNTIYF
CDR3nt: TGTGCCAGCAGTAAACCAGGGGTTCCTGGAAACACCATATATTTT

j_gene: TRBJ1-2
abundance: NA
d_gene: TRBD1
v_gene: TRBV11-3
CDR3aa: CASSPEGQGIDGYTF
CDR3nt: TGTGCCAGCAGCCCAGAGGGACAGGGAATTGATGGCTACACCTTC

j_gene: TRBJ1-1
abundance: NA
d_gene: NA
v_gene: TRBV6-6
CDR3aa: CASSYSKSGLNTEAFF
CDR3nt: TGTGCCAGCAGTTACTCAAAAAGCGGGTTGAACACTGAAGCTTTCTTT

j_gene: TRBJ2-7
abundance: NA
d_gene: NA
v_gene: TRBV10-1
CDR3aa: CASSGMTLGAYEQYF
CDR3nt: TGCGCCAGCAGTGGCATGACTCTGGGGGCGTACGAGCAGTACTTC

j_gene: TRBJ2-3
abundance: NA
d_gene: TRBD2
v_gene: TRBV30
CDR3aa: CVIAGPSTDTQYF
CDR3nt: TGTGTGATAGCGGGCCCCAGCACAGATACGCAGTATTTT

j_gene: TRBJ2-7
abundance: NA
d_gene: NA
v_gene: TRBV29-1
CDR3aa: CSVGVAGDEQYF
CDR3nt: TGCAGCGTTGGAGTCGCTGGGGACGAGCAGTACTTC

j_gene: TRBJ1-1
abundance: NA
d_gene: NA
v_gene: TRBV7-2
CDR3aa: CASSLLVGVTEAFF
CDR3nt: TGTGCCAGCAGCTTACTTGTTGGGGTTACTGAAGCTTTCTTT